These 6 T cell receptor beta chains came from one sample sequenced in a study of blood T cell repertoires in COVID-19. TCRdb's copy holds only in-frame clones and misses some; the assay was immunoSEQ multiplex PCR. In the table there are about 60,000 clones, about 78% of which are singletons. Input material: peripheral blood. All receptors derive from an elderly man with acute or convalescent COVID-19.

The rearrangement links TRBV5-1 to TRBJ2-7; 11 nucleotides line up with TRBD2. Germline assignment: CDR1 SGHRS and CDR2 YFSETQ. The CDR3 consists of 15 residues. J lost 4 bases, V lost 3 bases, and 6 bases had no gene match. The CDR3 nucleotides read TGCGCCAGCAGCTCCACTAGCGGGAGTATGTACGAGCAGTACTTC. Its protein product is CASSSTSGSMYEQYF.

The chain combines TRBV19 with TRBJ1-2, with D tentatively TRBD1 (6 bases). The CDR3 sequence is 14 residues long. Per germline, CDR1 LNHDA and CDR2 SQIVND (reference sequence). Trimming removed 5 bases from V and 1 base from J, with 11 bases in between. This CDR3 reads CASSAGQFNYGYTF. The DNA of the CDR3 is TGTGCCAGTAGTGCTGGACAGTTTAACTATGGCTACACCTTC.

The DNA of the CDR3 is TGCGCCAGCAGCCCGGAGAGGGGGTACGAGCAGTACTTC. Translation gives CASSPERGYEQYF. The V gene is TRBV4-1, the J gene TRBJ2-7, with D possibly TRBD1 on 6 matching bases. This CDR3 has 13 amino acids. Germline V gene data show CDR1 as MGHRA and CDR2 as YSYEKL. Trimming stripped 4 bases from V and 4 bases from J, with 11 bases between.

This sequence joins TRBV18 and TRBJ2-7, with 9 bases identical to TRBD1. CDR1 KGHSH and CDR2 LQKENI come from the germline V gene. Trimming removed 6 bases from V and 6 bases from J; junction bases left unmatched: 9. This CDR3 region has 14 residues. In DNA, the CDR3 is TGTGCCAGCTCGCGAATACAGGGGGCTGCCGAGCAGTACTTC. Translated: CASSRIQGAAEQYF. Using reference TRBV18 and TRBJ2-7 for the parts outside the CDR3, the full variable domain is NAGVMQNPRHLVRRRGQEARLRCSPMKGHSHVYWYRQLPEEGLKFMVYLQKENIIDESGMPKERFSAEFPKEGPSILRIQQVVRGDSAAYFCASSRIQGAAEQYFGPGTRLTVT.

This clone was detected only a few times. The J gene is TRBJ1-1, the V gene TRBV19; 8 bases align to TRBD1. The CDR3 runs 17 residues. From germline, CDR1 is LNHDA and CDR2 SQIVND (reference sequence). J was trimmed by 1 base and V by 7 bases; bases with no gene match: 14. The CDR3 region is CASTLPTGAAANTEAFF. The CDR3 nucleotides are TGTGCCAGTACCCTACCGACAGGGGCTGCCGCGAACACTGAAGCTTTCTTT.

This clone came up a few times. This chain uses TRBV4-1 with TRBJ2-2, with D possibly matching TRBD2 (6 bases). The CDR3 extends over 16 amino acids. Between the trimmed V and J ends, which lost 3 bases and 7 bases, there was a span of 18 bases. Germline V gene data show CDR1 as MGHRA and CDR2 as YSYEKL. The CDR3 nucleotides are TGCGCCAGCAGCCAGCGAGGGAAGTCGGGGGACGGGGAGCTGTTTTTT. Amino acids: CASSQRGKSGDGELFF.